This T cell receptor (beta chain) was observed in a study of blood T cells in healthy people across ages. Next came a second PCR, run for about 7 to 12 cycles, which used a sample-barcoded 5' primer along with a J-beta primer mix. TCRdb independently ran MiXCR on the 5' RACE reads; one entry per CDR3 protein. The sample holds hundreds of thousands of distinct CDR3 sequences; 20% to 25% are singletons and the top ten take under 9.5%. The junction had 4 bases not matched to a gene; V was cut back by 0 bases and J by 9 bases. The germline V gene encodes CDR1 LGHNT and CDR2 FRNRAP. The CDR3 is made up of 15 amino acids. These data are also associated with another study on T cells of mothers and their children.

This sequence originates from a boy under 18 in good health. Sequencing used blood. The chain carries TRBV12-5 and TRBJ2-1, with TRBD2 matching over 11 bases. In DNA, the CDR3 is TGTGCTAGTGGTTTGGTACTAGCGGGAGATCTTGAGCAGTTCTTC. This encodes CASGLVLAGDLEQFF.